This T cell receptor beta chain was recovered during a study of beta chain features in type 1 diabetes. Overall study context: All samples together contributed around 100,000,000 sorted cells for examination.

This clone was recorded a few times. Its specificity is not known. Reverse transcribing all isolated RNA meant expressed TCRB transcripts were sequenced. Some clones are missing from TCRdb's copy, which holds only in-frame ones; the method was immunoSEQ multiplex PCR. The table shows more than 150,000 clones, with just over 9% occurring only once. Broader study findings: Diminished insertions and augmented deletions at VDJ junctions characterized type 1 diabetes patients.

Staining for CD45RO/CCR7/CD25/CD127/CD95/CD27 allowed sorting of CD4+ naive, central memory, regulatory and stem cell-like memory cells. The sequence came from a woman younger than 35 in good health. Sequencing was carried out using central memory CD4+ T cells from blood.

The DNA for the CDR3 is TGTGCCAGCTCACCTCCCAGGGGGCAGTACTTC. Amino acids: CASSPPRGQYF. The chain recombines TRBV18 with TRBJ2-7, with D possibly TRBD1 on 6 matching bases. V was pared by 3 bases and J by 9 bases, with 9 bases between. Germline V gives CDR1 KGHSH, CDR2 LQKENI. The CDR3 extends over 11 amino acids.